This T cell receptor (beta chain) emerged from a study of T cells in Graves' hyperthyroidism and ophthalmopathy. Study results and limitations: Most clonotypes expanded in thyroid above 0.001 were likewise present in blood. Patients with ophthalmopathy were separated from those with stable hyperthyroidism by a 13 V-J model.

TCR beta CDR3 regions were amplified from RNA transcripts. Initially, a first-round RT-PCR of the TCR CDR3 employed the HTBI primer set. TCRdb processed the multiplex PCR reads anew with MiXCR; each CDR3 protein has one entry. The sample gives about 350,000 distinct CDR3 sequences, 14% of which show up once; around 24% is in the top ten. This clonotype was counted many times. The antigen remains unidentified. Germline CDR1 reads SGHTA; CDR2 reads FQGNSA. V was clipped by 4 bases and J by 5 bases, with 9 bases between them. The CDR3 is made up of 13 amino acids. The authors deemed Graves' hyperthyroidism stable absent ophthalmopathy progression within 18 months. Diagnoses were established using clinical symptoms, serum thyroxine and TRAb, thyroid ultrasound and orbital computed tomography.

V usage is TRBV7-2 and J usage is TRBJ2-1; D gene ambiguous. The sample comprised blood. This receptor was obtained from a woman aged 25-40 years with Graves' hyperthyroidism. The CDR3 sequence: CASSSFRDNEQFF. The CDR3 region has the DNA TGTGCCAGCAGCTCATTTAGGGACAATGAGCAGTTCTTC.